This T cell receptor beta chain was sequenced for a study of radiation and T cells in renal cell carcinoma. Noted time point: blood 4 weeks post-SBRT, at nephrectomy. Treatment of the sample: 15 Gy SBRT to primary tumor, nephrectomy 4 weeks later. The CDR3 loop spans 16 amino acids. CDR1 SGHNT and CDR2 YYREEE come from the germline V gene (reference sequence). V lost 3 bases and J lost 3; bases outside the gene matches: 9. The data were produced by immunoSEQ multiplex PCR, yet TCRdb's version contains in-frame clones alone and is incomplete. The sample shows roughly 160,000 clones, about 88% of them seen only once. This clone was detected only once.

Material: blood, obtained from a patient whose treatment included radiotherapy and nephrectomy. The TCR was taken from a woman in her fifties or sixties with renal cell carcinoma. V is TRBV5-4 and J is TRBJ2-3, with TRBD2 identical over 8 bases. The CDR3 bases are TGTGCCAGCAGCTGGGGGCCAAGCGGGGGTACAGATACGCAGTATTTT. Translation: CASSWGPSGGTDTQYF.